The clone carrying this TCR beta chain was seen once. What it binds is unknown. The V gene's germline CDR1 is MNHEY and CDR2 SMNVEV (reference sequence). The V and J ends lost 5 bases and 7 bases respectively, with 15 bases between them. CDR3 length: 14 amino acids. The data belong to a study of shared clonotypes between healthy human individuals. TCRdb keeps only in-frame clones here, not all; method: immunoSEQ multiplex PCR. This table holds 730,000 or so clones, 60% to 80% found once. Study conclusions and caveats: In having few donors, the study represented limited genetic and exposure-history diversity. When naive CD4 clonotypes were compared across a handful of donors, about 5% were shared. The rarefaction results pointed to incomplete sorted-subset sequencing despite large depth.

This chain links TRBV27 with TRBJ2-4, with unresolved D. This TCR derives from a woman aged 30 to 39 in good health. Sequencing was done on a sample of memory CD4+ T cells sorted from blood. Regarding subset: CD45RA-negative fraction. CDR3 coding DNA: TGTGCCAGCAGTCTCAACTCCGTCGGGAACATTCAGTACTTC. Residues: CASSLNSVGNIQYF.